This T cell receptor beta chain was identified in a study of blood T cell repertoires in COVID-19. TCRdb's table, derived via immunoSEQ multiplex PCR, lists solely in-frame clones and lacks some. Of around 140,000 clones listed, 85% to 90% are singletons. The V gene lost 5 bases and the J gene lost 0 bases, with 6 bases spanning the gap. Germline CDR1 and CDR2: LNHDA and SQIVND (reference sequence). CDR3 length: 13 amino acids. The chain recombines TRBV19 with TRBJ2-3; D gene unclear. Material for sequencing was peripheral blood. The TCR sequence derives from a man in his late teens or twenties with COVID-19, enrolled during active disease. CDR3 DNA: TGTGCCAGTAGTCACAGTAGCACAGATACGCAGTATTTT. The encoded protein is CASSHSSTDTQYF.